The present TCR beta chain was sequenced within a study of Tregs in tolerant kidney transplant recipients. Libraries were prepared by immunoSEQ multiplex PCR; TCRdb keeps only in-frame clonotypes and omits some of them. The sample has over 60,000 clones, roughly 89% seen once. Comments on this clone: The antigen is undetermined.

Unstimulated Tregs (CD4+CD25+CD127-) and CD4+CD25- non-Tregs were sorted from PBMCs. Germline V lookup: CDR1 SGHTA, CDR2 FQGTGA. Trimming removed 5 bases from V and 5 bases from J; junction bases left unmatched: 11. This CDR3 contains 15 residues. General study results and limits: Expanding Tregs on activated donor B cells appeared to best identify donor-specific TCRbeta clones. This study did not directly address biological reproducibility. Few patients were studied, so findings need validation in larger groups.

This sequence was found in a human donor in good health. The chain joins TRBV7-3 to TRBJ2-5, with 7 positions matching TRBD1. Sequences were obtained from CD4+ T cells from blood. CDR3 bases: TGTGCCAGCAGCAACACTGGGACAGCCGGTGAGACCCAGTACTTC. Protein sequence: CASSNTGTAGETQYF.